This T cell receptor beta chain came from a study of blood T cell repertoires in COVID-19. The method was immunoSEQ multiplex PCR; TCRdb's version includes in-frame clones alone and lacks a portion of them. The data hold about 150,000 clones, with around nine tenths observed a single time. The CDR3 length is 14 residues. Germline lookup yields CDR1 LNHNV and CDR2 YYDKDF (reference sequence). Trimming removed 10 bases from V and 5 bases from J; junction bases left unmatched: 7. The source is a human donor in a cohort sampled during active COVID-19. Sequences were obtained from peripheral blood. V is TRBV15 and J is TRBJ1-4; 10 bases are shared with TRBD1. The CDR3 DNA follows: TGTGCCATCGGTGACAGGGGGCAAAATGAAAAACTGTTTTTT. Its translation: CAIGDRGQNEKLFF.